The clone carrying this T cell receptor beta chain was observed once. This specimen belongs to a study of blood T cell repertoires in COVID-19. Study background: Some COVID-19 samples were acute and others convalescent; all came from the United States, Italy and Spain. Sample material is recorded as cDNA or gDNA derived from T cells, B-cell-depleted T cells, or PBMCs.

Authors' analysis steps: Amplification of reference gene primers was used by the study to estimate nucleated cell counts. Repertoires were generated with immunoSEQ multiplex PCR, while TCRdb's copy carries only in-frame clones and drops some. V, J and clone size were drawn from that table, and D and trimming were deduced from the DNA. The table shows tens of thousands of clones, with approximately 77% occurring only once. The V segment lost 5 bases and the J segment 6 bases; nucleotides outside the gene matches: 6. The CDR3 consists of 13 residues. Germline V gene data show CDR1 as KGHSH and CDR2 as LQKENI. The Seattle site enrolled patients during active infection and followed them longitudinally.

The clonotype comes from a man in his 70s with COVID-19, enrolled during active disease. The gene calls are TRBV18 and TRBJ2-7; TRBD1 matches at 8 bases. Sequenced: peripheral blood. CDR3 sequence reads: CASSKKQGGEQYF. The CDR3 DNA is TGTGCCAGCTCAAAAAAACAGGGGGGCGAGCAGTACTTC.